The clone carrying this T cell receptor beta chain was observed a few times. Its antigen is not identified. Produced via immunoSEQ multiplex PCR; TCRdb's table is partial and in-frame only. This table has more than 10,000 clones, less than 30% appearing once. Treatment: randomized to nivolumab then ipilimumab (arm A) or the reverse (arm B). The entry originates in a study of sequential checkpoint blockade in melanoma. The wider study: First-line arms were nivolumab then ipilimumab, or the reverse, randomized 1:1. Each arm's sequence ended with maintenance nivolumab. After nivolumab or ipilimumab alone, about 22 patients had week-13 rebiopsies. The study, taken as a whole, reports: For nivolumab-first patients, baseline tumor clonality was associated with response.

Sample: tumor tissue (inferred from file names), taken from a patient given nivolumab and ipilimumab in sequence. The clonotype was recovered from a human donor with melanoma.

Here the CDR3 DNA reads TGTGCCAGCACTGGGACAGGCAATCAGCCCCAGCATTTT. Encoded protein: CASTGTGNQPQHF. The genes are TRBV6-8 and TRBJ1-5, with TRBD1 matching 7 bases. The CDR3 is made up of 13 amino acids. After removal of 7 bases from V and 2 bases from J, the junction contained 2 bases not matched to a gene. Germline lookup yields CDR1 MNHGY and CDR2 SAAAGT.